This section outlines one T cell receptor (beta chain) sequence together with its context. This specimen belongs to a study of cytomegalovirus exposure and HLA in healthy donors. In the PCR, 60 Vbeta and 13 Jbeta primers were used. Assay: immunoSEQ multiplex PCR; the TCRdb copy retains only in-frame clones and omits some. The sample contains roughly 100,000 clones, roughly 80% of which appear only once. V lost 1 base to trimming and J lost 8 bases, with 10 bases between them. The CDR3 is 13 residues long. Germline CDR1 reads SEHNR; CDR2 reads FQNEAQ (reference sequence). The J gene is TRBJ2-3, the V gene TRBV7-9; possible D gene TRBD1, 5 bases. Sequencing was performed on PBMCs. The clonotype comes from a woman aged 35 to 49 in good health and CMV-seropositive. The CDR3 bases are TGTGCCAGCAGCTTAGATGGGGCACGTACGCAGTATTTT. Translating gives CASSLDGARTQYF.